This passage covers 24 T cell receptor beta chains from one sample sequenced in a study of beta chain features in type 1 diabetes. Whole-study findings and limits: People with Type 1 diabetes carried modestly yet significantly shorter TCRB CDR3s in all four CD4+ subsets.

Sequenced material consisted of expressed TCRB transcripts (all of the isolated RNA was reverse transcribed). Clones were read by immunoSEQ multiplex PCR, and TCRdb kept only the in-frame ones, dropping some. This sample has some 240,000 clones, with 16% found just once. These receptors' targets are unknown. The sequenced material came from naive CD4+ T cells from blood. All receptors derive from a man aged 30-40 years with type 1 diabetes.

Comments on this clone: Different DNA sequences within this sample yield the same CDR3. The chain links TRBV7-2 to TRBJ1-3, with 7 positions matching TRBD1. The CDR3 spans 16 residues. Germline CDR1 and CDR2: SGHTA and FQGNSA. V gave up 5 bases and J gave up 0 bases; unmatched junction bases: 7. This CDR3 is CASSPPGQVSGNTIYF. In nucleotides, the CDR3 is TGTGCCAGCAGCCCCCCCGGACAGGTCTCTGGAAACACCATATATTTT.

The chain links TRBV7-9 to TRBJ2-3, with D tentatively TRBD1 (6 bases). Trimming took 3 bases from V and 4 from J, leaving 11 bases between them. Germline-derived CDR1 and CDR2 are SEHNR and FQNEAQ (reference sequence). The CDR3 covers 14 residues. CDR3 in DNA: TGTGCCAGCAGCTTTCCACAGGGTCCAGATACGCAGTATTTT. Its translation: CASSFPQGPDTQYF.

The V call is TRBV4-2, the J call TRBJ2-3; maybe TRBD1 (6 bases). Trimming stripped 4 bases from V and 7 bases from J, with 12 bases between. Germline-derived CDR1 and CDR2 are LGHNA and YNFKEQ. This CDR3 is 13 amino acids long. The CDR3 DNA reads as TGTGCCAGCAGCCCCTTAGGACAGAATACGCAGTATTTT. This gives the protein CASSPLGQNTQYF.

V gene TRBV7-9 combines with J gene TRBJ1-1; D is possibly TRBD1 (5 bases). The CDR3 consists of 14 residues. CDR1 and CDR2 (germline): SEHNR, FQNEAQ (reference sequence). The ends were cut back, 1 base at V and 1 base at J, with 7 bases in the middle. CDR3 in amino acids: CASSLGTTNTEAFF. CDR3 nucleotide sequence: TGTGCCAGCAGCTTAGGGACAACGAACACTGAAGCTTTCTTT.

This chain joins TRBV27 and TRBJ2-5; 7 nucleotides match TRBD1. The CDR3 runs 14 residues. The junction had 6 bases not matched to a gene; V was cut back by 5 bases and J by 3 bases. The germline gives CDR1 MNHEY, CDR2 SMNVEV (reference sequence). CDR3 amino acids: CASSRPGTEETQYF. CDR3 sequence (DNA): TGTGCCAGCAGTAGGCCCGGGACAGAAGAGACCCAGTACTTC.

The chain has TRBV30 and TRBJ2-7; the D call may be TRBD1 or TRBD2 (5 bases each). The CDR3 is 13 residues long. Trimming removed 7 bases at V and 3 bases at J, with 16 bases between. CDR1 and CDR2 (germline): GTSNPN, SVGIG (reference sequence). CDR3 amino acids: CAYGRDGNYEQYF. CDR3 sequence (DNA): TGTGCCTACGGACGGGACGGAAACTACGAGCAGTACTTC. Filled out from reference TRBV30 and TRBJ2-7, the complete variable domain reads SQTIHQWPATLVQPVGSPLSLECTVEGTSNPNLYWYRQAAGRGLQLLFYSVGIGQISSEVPQNLSASRPQDRQFILSSKKLLLSDSGFYLCAYGRDGNYEQYFGPGTRLTVT.

This clone was seen a handful of times. This sequence joins TRBV29-1 and TRBJ2-7, with 10 bases lining up with TRBD1. The germline CDR1 and CDR2 sequences are SQVTM and ANQGSEA. V trimming: 6 bases; J trimming: 6 bases; junction bases outside the gene matches: 17. This CDR3 contains 16 residues. CDR3 DNA sequence: TGCAGCGTCCATTCGAGCCGGGACAGGGGAATTTCCGAGCAGTACTTC. Protein: CSVHSSRDRGISEQYF.

This clone was recorded a few times. This chain uses TRBV10-3 with TRBJ2-3; D possibly matches TRBD1 or TRBD2 (5 bases each). Germline lookup yields CDR1 ENHRY and CDR2 SYGVKD. The CDR3 is 13 amino acids. Trimming took 7 bases from V and 10 from J, leaving 18 bases between them. The CDR3 region is CAIIGDHLGSQYF. DNA of the CDR3: TGTGCCATCATAGGGGACCATCTGGGATCGCAGTATTTT.

This clone appeared a few times. Other DNA variants within this sample encode the same CDR3. The chain uses TRBV29-1 and TRBJ2-7; 11 bases align to TRBD2. The J segment lost 1 base and the V segment lost 2 bases, leaving 1 base of the junction unmatched. CDR1 SQVTM and CDR2 ANQGSEA come from the germline V gene. The CDR3 consists of 14 residues. CDR3 DNA sequence: TGCAGCGTTGAACGACTAGCGGGGTCCTACGAGCAGTACTTC. Translated: CSVERLAGSYEQYF.

This sequence joins TRBV5-4 and TRBJ1-2; no clear D. CDR1 is SGHNT, CDR2 YYREEE, per germline (reference sequence). V was cut by 0 bases and J by 9 bases, with 6 bases left in between. The CDR3 is 11 residues long. The CDR3 bases are TGTGCCAGCAGCTTGGAAGGGAGCTACACCTTC. It is translated as CASSLEGSYTF.

J is TRBJ2-7 and V is TRBV14, with 10 bases that match TRBD1. Germline V lookup: CDR1 SGHDN, CDR2 FVKESK. V shed 4 bases and J 4 bases; nucleotides not matched to a gene: 4. CDR3 size: 14 residues. CDR3 DNA: TGTGCCAGCAGCCGGTTGGGACAGGGGTACGAGCAGTACTTC. This gives the protein CASSRLGQGYEQYF. Filled out from reference TRBV14 and TRBJ2-7, the complete variable domain reads EAGVTQFPSHSVIEKGQTVTLRCDPISGHDNLYWYRRVMGKEIKFLLHFVKESKQDESGMPNNRFLAERTGGTYSTLKVQPAELEDSGVYFCASSRLGQGYEQYFGPGTRLTVT.

Points on this clone: At the DNA level, this CDR3 is encoded by other sequences in the same sample as well. The chain uses TRBV5-1 and TRBJ2-6; D is ambiguous. The CDR3 covers 14 residues. Trimming removed 0 bases at V and 2 bases at J, with 3 bases between. Germline CDR1 is SGHRS and CDR2 is YFSETQ. CDR3 DNA: TGCGCCAGCAGCTTGGATACTGGGGCCAACGTCCTGACTTTC. It is translated as CASSLDTGANVLTF.

This chain uses TRBV6-1 with TRBJ2-1; TRBD1 aligns across 9 bases. The germline gives CDR1 MNHNS, CDR2 SASEGT. The V and J ends lost 7 bases and 8 bases, in that order; junction bases with no gene match: 6. This CDR3 comprises 13 residues. This chain's CDR3 is CASNLGQGYEQFF. The CDR3 bases are TGTGCCAGCAACCTCGGACAGGGGTATGAGCAGTTCTTC.

V is TRBV29-1 and J is TRBJ2-1, with D perhaps TRBD2 (6 bases). The CDR3 covers 15 residues. Trimming removed 2 bases from V and 5 bases from J, with 16 bases in between. In germline, CDR1 is SQVTM, CDR2 ANQGSEA. CDR3 amino acids: CSVERWRDLNNEQFF. CDR3 nucleotide sequence: TGCAGCGTTGAAAGATGGAGGGATCTAAACAATGAGCAGTTCTTC.

This clone has just a few counts. The chain couples TRBV20-1 to TRBJ1-4; no clear D gene. The CDR3 extends over 11 amino acids. V shed 3 bases and J shed 6 bases, with 5 bases lying between them. Germline CDR1 and CDR2: DFQATT and SNEGSKA (reference sequence). CDR3 nucleotides: TGCAGTGCTAGGAAGGATGAAAAACTGTTTTTT. Translated: CSARKDEKLFF.

The J gene is TRBJ2-5, the V gene TRBV7-7; 7 bases are a match to TRBD1. The CDR3 extends over 14 amino acids. V gave up 5 bases and J gave up 4 bases; unmatched junction bases: 7. Germline V gives CDR1 SSHAT, CDR2 FNYEAQ (reference sequence). CDR3 sequence (DNA): TGTGCCAGCAGCCCTAAGGGGGCCCGAGAGACCCAGTACTTC. It yields the protein CASSPKGARETQYF.

The chain recombines TRBV29-1 with TRBJ2-3; D remains unclear. Germline CDR1 and CDR2: SQVTM and ANQGSEA. V lost 5 bases to trimming and J lost 6 bases, with 18 bases between them. This CDR3 comprises 14 residues. CDR3 sequence reads: CSVRIPGSSDTQYF. Here the CDR3 DNA reads TGCAGCGTTCGAATCCCTGGAAGTTCCGATACGCAGTATTTT.

This clone turned up a few times. The rearrangement links TRBV7-2 to TRBJ2-4, with 12 positions matching TRBD2. The CDR3 has 15 residues. Germline V gene sequence: CDR1 SGHTA, CDR2 FQGNSA. The trim removed 3 bases at V and 5 bases at J, leaving 2 bases unmatched. The CDR3 DNA is TGTGCCAGCAGCTTCCGACTAGCGGGAGAAAACATTCAGTACTTC. It encodes CASSFRLAGENIQYF.

The V call is TRBV4-2, the J call TRBJ2-1; no reliable D call. Germline loops: CDR1 LGHNA, CDR2 YNFKEQ. This CDR3 contains 15 residues. V lost 0 bases to trimming and J lost 4 bases, with 10 bases between them. This chain's CDR3 is CASSQDVTSYNEQFF. The CDR3 DNA is TGTGCCAGCAGCCAAGACGTCACCTCATACAATGAGCAGTTCTTC.

V usage is TRBV7-2 and J usage is TRBJ2-3; D remains ambiguous. This CDR3 spans 13 amino acids. V was cut by 3 bases and J by 6 bases, with 10 bases left in between. The germline gives CDR1 SGHTA, CDR2 FQGNSA. CDR3 DNA sequence: TGTGCCAGCAGCTTCTCGCGTGGCGATACGCAGTATTTT. This sequence encodes CASSFSRGDTQYF.

The chain recombines TRBV7-6 with TRBJ2-3; 11 bases align to TRBD1. Germline lookup yields CDR1 SGHVS and CDR2 FNYEAQ. Trimming at V came to 4 bases and at J to 4 bases, leaving 10 bases not matched to a gene. The CDR3 contains 17 residues. The CDR3 loop reads CASSSGQGAAFADTQYF. In DNA, the CDR3 is TGTGCCAGCAGCTCCGGACAGGGGGCAGCTTTCGCAGATACGCAGTATTTT.

This chain links TRBV20-1 with TRBJ1-2; no reliable D call. CDR3 size: 11 residues. The V end was cut by 4 bases, the J end by 7 bases, with 10 bases between. Germline CDR1 reads DFQATT; CDR2 reads SNEGSKA (reference sequence). CDR3 coding DNA: TGCAGTGCTACCGACGGCGGTGGCTACACCTTC. Its translation: CSATDGGGYTF.

V and J are TRBV4-2 and TRBJ1-1, with D possibly matching TRBD1 (6 bases). The CDR3 is made up of 15 amino acids. CDR1 is LGHNA and CDR2 is YNFKEQ in the germline V gene. V was pared by 4 bases and J by 0 bases, with 12 bases between. Here the CDR3 DNA reads TGTGCCAGCAGCCGAGGACAGCCCATGAACACTGAAGCTTTCTTT. This translates into CASSRGQPMNTEAFF.

The chain has TRBV29-1 and TRBJ2-7; D not resolved. CDR1 and CDR2 (germline): SQVTM, ANQGSEA. The CDR3 consists of 13 residues. V was pared by 1 base and J by 6 bases, with 13 bases between. CDR3 region: CSVEVAAESEQYF. The CDR3 nucleotides read TGCAGCGTTGAAGTTGCGGCGGAGAGCGAGCAGTACTTC.